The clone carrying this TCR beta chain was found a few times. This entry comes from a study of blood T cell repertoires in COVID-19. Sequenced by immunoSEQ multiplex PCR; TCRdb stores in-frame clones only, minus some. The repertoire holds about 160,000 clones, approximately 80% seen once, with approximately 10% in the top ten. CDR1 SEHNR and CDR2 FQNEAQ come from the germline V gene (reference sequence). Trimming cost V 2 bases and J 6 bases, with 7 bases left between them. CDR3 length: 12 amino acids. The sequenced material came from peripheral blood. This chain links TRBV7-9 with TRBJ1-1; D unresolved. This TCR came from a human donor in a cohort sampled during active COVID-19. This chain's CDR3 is CASSLILSEAFF. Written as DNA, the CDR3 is TGTGCCAGCAGCTTAATTTTATCTGAAGCTTTCTTT.